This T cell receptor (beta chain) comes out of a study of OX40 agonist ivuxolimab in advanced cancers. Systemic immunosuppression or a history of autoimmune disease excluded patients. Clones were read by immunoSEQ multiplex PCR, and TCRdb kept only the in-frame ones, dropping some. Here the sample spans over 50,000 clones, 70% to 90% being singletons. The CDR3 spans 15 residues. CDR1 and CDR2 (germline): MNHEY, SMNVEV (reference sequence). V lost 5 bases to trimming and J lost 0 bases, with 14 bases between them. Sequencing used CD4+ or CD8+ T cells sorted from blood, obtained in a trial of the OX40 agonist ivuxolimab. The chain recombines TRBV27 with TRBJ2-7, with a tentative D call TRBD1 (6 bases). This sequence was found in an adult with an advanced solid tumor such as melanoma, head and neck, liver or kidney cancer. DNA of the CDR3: TGTGCCAGCAGTACTCAGGGGTTTTTCTCCTACGAGCAGTACTTC. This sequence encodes CASSTQGFFSYEQYF.